Below are 24 T cell receptor beta chains sequenced from a single sample in a study of T cells after yellow fever vaccination. Via MiXCR, TCRdb re-called the 5' RACE reads, giving one row per CDR3 protein. Counted here are 450,000 to 600,000 distinct CDR3 sequences, about 13% occurring once; the ten biggest clones make up around 15%. Source: PBMCs, taken on the day of the yellow fever booster vaccination. Receptors were obtained from a man under 40 who received the YFV17D yellow fever vaccine.

This clonotype was observed a few times. The chain is built from TRBV12-3 or TRBV12-4 and TRBJ2-1; D is perhaps TRBD2 (5 bases). Trimming left V 6 bases short and J 0 bases short, with 24 bases between. The CDR3 length is 19 residues. The chain's CDR3 is CASRAPNQARGYSYNEQFF. For the CDR3, the DNA is TGTGCCAGCAGGGCTCCGAACCAGGCCCGGGGATACTCCTACAATGAGCAGTTCTTC.

The chain joins TRBV7-2 to TRBJ2-3; TRBD2 matches 8 bases. V shed 2 bases, J shed 4 bases, and the junction held 5 bases outside the gene matches. The germline gives CDR1 SGHTA, CDR2 FQGNSA. The CDR3 consists of 15 residues. As DNA, the CDR3 is TGTGCCAGCAGCTTAATGGGACTAGAGTCAGATACGCAGTATTTT. Translated, it gives CASSLMGLESDTQYF.

At least ten counts were recorded for this clonotype. This chain joins TRBV5-6 and TRBJ2-5; TRBD1 matches 8 bases. CDR1 is SGHDT and CDR2 is YYEEEE in the germline V gene. The CDR3 is 14 amino acids. Losses at the gene ends were 2 bases for V and 4 bases for J; bases not matched to a gene: 4. The CDR3, as DNA: TGTGCCAGCAGCTTTTCAGGGGGCTCAGAGACCCAGTACTTC. Residues: CASSFSGGSETQYF.

The V gene is TRBV7-2, the J gene TRBJ1-1; maybe TRBD1 (5 bases). The CDR3 spans 13 residues. In germline, CDR1 is SGHTA, CDR2 FQGNSA. Trimming left V 1 base short and J 6 bases short, with 9 bases between. In nucleotides, the CDR3 is TGTGCCAGCAGCTTAGAGGGGTGGTCTGAAGCTTTCTTT. Translated: CASSLEGWSEAFF.

This chain connects TRBV7-2 to TRBJ1-2; D perhaps matches TRBD1 (6 bases). V was pared by 6 bases and J by 8 bases, with 13 bases between. The CDR3 consists of 12 residues. CDR1 SGHTA and CDR2 FQGNSA come from the germline V gene. CDR3 sequence: CASSKRGDGYTF. In DNA form, the CDR3 reads TGTGCCAGCAGTAAGAGGGGGGACGGCTACACCTTC.

V is TRBV28 and J is TRBJ2-1; 12 nucleotides line up with TRBD2. This CDR3 comprises 15 residues. Germline CDR1 and CDR2: MDHEN and SYDVKM. Trimming took 7 bases from V and 8 from J; bases not matched to a gene: 9. This chain's CDR3 is CASTLTSGRSDEQFF. CDR3 coding DNA: TGTGCCAGCACCCTAACTAGCGGGAGGTCCGATGAGCAGTTCTTC. Full variable domain (outside the CDR3, taken from reference TRBV28 and TRBJ2-1): DVKVTQSSRYLVKRTGEKVFLECVQDMDHENMFWYRQDPGLGLRLIYFSYDVKMKEKGDIPEGYSVSREKKERFSLILESASTNQTSMYLCASTLTSGRSDEQFFGPGTRLTVL.

This clonotype has only a few counts. V usage is TRBV5-1 and J usage is TRBJ1-1; D is possibly TRBD1 (6 bases). Germline values: CDR1 SGHRS, CDR2 YFSETQ. The CDR3 is 16 residues long. Trimming cost V 6 bases and J 6 bases, with 24 bases left between them. The CDR3 here is CASTAGGRGFGSEAFF. The CDR3 region has the DNA TGCGCCAGCACCGCCGGGGGGCGAGGTTTTGGCTCTGAAGCTTTCTTT.

There are many counts of this clonotype. V and J are TRBV18 and TRBJ2-3; unclear D gene. Trimming left V 3 bases short and J 5 bases short, with 6 bases between. The CDR3 totals 12 residues. Germline V gene data show CDR1 as KGHSH and CDR2 as LQKENI. The CDR3 DNA is TGTGCCAGCTCACCCTCGTTAGATACGCAGTATTTT. Encoded protein: CASSPSLDTQYF.

This clonotype has a handful of counts. The genes are TRBV2 and TRBJ2-7; unclear D gene. V was trimmed by 7 bases and J by 2 bases, leaving 12 bases between them. The CDR3 runs 13 residues. From germline, CDR1 is SNHLY and CDR2 FYNNEI. CDR3 sequence reads: CASKRELTYEQYF. CDR3 nucleotides: TGTGCCAGCAAACGAGAACTCACCTACGAGCAGTACTTC.

V is TRBV20-1 and J is TRBJ2-5, with D possibly being TRBD1 or TRBD2 (5 bases each). Trimming cost V 5 bases and J 2 bases, with 15 bases left between them. The CDR3 totals 14 residues. Germline CDR1 reads DFQATT; CDR2 reads SNEGSKA (reference sequence). The CDR3 loop is CSAPRQGAQETQYF. The CDR3 nucleotides read TGCAGTGCTCCTCGGCAGGGAGCTCAAGAGACCCAGTACTTC.

This clonotype was found a few times. The chain is built from TRBV7-2 and TRBJ2-2; D may be TRBD2 (6 bases). Germline V gives CDR1 SGHTA, CDR2 FQGNSA. The ends were cut back, 2 bases at V and 3 bases at J, with 10 bases in the middle. This CDR3 is 15 amino acids long. CDR3 DNA: TGTGCCAGCAGCTTACGGGGGAGCGACACCGGGGAGCTGTTTTTT. Translation gives CASSLRGSDTGELFF.

This chain's CDR3 is CASSIETYNEQFF. In DNA, the CDR3 is TGTGCCAGTAGTATTGAGACCTACAATGAGCAGTTCTTC. This rearrangement joins TRBV19 to TRBJ2-1; D not resolved. The CDR3 sequence is 13 residues long. The germline V gene has CDR1 LNHDA and CDR2 SQIVND (reference sequence). Trimming took off 3 bases at V and 2 bases at J, with 5 bases between the two ends.

This clonotype turned up a few times. The chain recombines TRBV7-9 with TRBJ2-3; D gene unclear. V lost 7 bases, J lost 2 bases, and 10 bases lay in between. This CDR3 has 13 residues. Germline lookup yields CDR1 SEHNR and CDR2 FQNEAQ (reference sequence). In nucleotides, the CDR3 is TGTGCCAGCACCCTAACGATCACAGATACGCAGTATTTT. The encoded protein is CASTLTITDTQYF.

About this clonotype itself: The junction departs from the called germline gene at one end, perhaps through a read error. The J gene is TRBJ2-1, the V gene TRBV28; D is possibly TRBD1 (6 bases). Germline V CDR1 and CDR2: MDHEN, SYDVKM. The CDR3 length is 15 residues. CDR3 in amino acids: CASTIGDRDISEMSF. Here the CDR3 DNA reads TGTGCCAGCACAATAGGGGACCGGGACATCAGTGAGATGTCCTTC. Complete variable domain (other parts from reference TRBV28 and TRBJ2-1): DVKVTQSSRYLVKRTGEKVFLECVQDMDHENMFWYRQDPGLGLRLIYFSYDVKMKEKGDIPEGYSVSREKKERFSLILESASTNQTSMYLCASTIGDRDISEMSFGPGTRLTVL.

This clonotype has more than one count but fewer than ten. The chain joins TRBV6-5 to TRBJ2-7, with D perhaps assigned TRBD1 or TRBD2 (5 bases each). Germline lookup yields CDR1 MNHEY and CDR2 SVGAGI. The CDR3 consists of 14 residues. V lost 2 bases and J lost 0, with 8 bases in between. The CDR3 sequence: CASSYGGASYEQYF. The CDR3 DNA sequence: TGTGCCAGCAGTTACGGGGGAGCCTCCTACGAGCAGTACTTC.

This chain joins TRBV20-1 and TRBJ2-5, with a tentative D call TRBD1 (5 bases). The CDR3 has 14 residues. The V gene's germline CDR1 is DFQATT and CDR2 SNEGSKA (reference sequence). V lost 0 bases, J lost 7 bases, and 15 bases lay in between. The CDR3 reads CSAREEQVYGTQYF. The CDR3 DNA reads TGCAGTGCTAGAGAAGAACAGGTTTACGGGACCCAGTACTTC.

The table lists this clonotype with a few counts. The rearrangement links TRBV5-6 to TRBJ2-7, with D tentatively TRBD2 (5 bases). V was cut by 4 bases and J by 5 bases, with 22 bases left in between. The CDR3 is 16 residues long. From germline, CDR1 is SGHDT and CDR2 YYEEEE. In DNA, the CDR3 is TGTGCCAGCAGCGCTCCGGGCAGGACTTTTTTCGACGAGCAGTACTTC. This gives the protein CASSAPGRTFFDEQYF.

This clonotype was seen at least ten times. This chain's CDR3 is CSVAGTVKETQYF. Written as DNA, the CDR3 is TGCAGCGTTGCCGGGACCGTAAAAGAGACCCAGTACTTC. The chain links TRBV29-1 to TRBJ2-5, with D tentatively TRBD1 or TRBD2 (5 bases each). V was trimmed by 4 bases and J by 3 bases, leaving 12 bases between them. The CDR3 consists of 13 residues. Germline lookup yields CDR1 SQVTM and CDR2 ANQGSEA.

The CDR3 nucleotides read TGCAGCGCTGGGGGGGATGGTGGCTACACCTTC. Translated: CSAGGDGGYTF. The chain is built from TRBV20-1 and TRBJ1-2; perhaps TRBD1 as D (5 bases). Germline V gene sequence: CDR1 DFQATT, CDR2 SNEGSKA (reference sequence). The CDR3 has 11 residues.

V gene TRBV4-3 combines with J gene TRBJ1-5, with 9 bases identical to TRBD1. The CDR3 extends over 15 amino acids. Germline CDR1 reads LGHNA; CDR2 reads YSLEER. Trimming removed 3 bases from V and 4 bases from J; junction bases left unmatched: 4. CDR3 bases: TGCGCCAGCAGCCACGGGACAGGGTTGAATCAGCCCCAGCATTTT. Residues: CASSHGTGLNQPQHF.

V and J are TRBV6-1 and TRBJ2-2; the D gene could be TRBD1 or TRBD2 (5 bases each). V lost 6 bases and J lost 7, with 15 bases in between. Germline V gives CDR1 MNHNS, CDR2 SASEGT. The CDR3 runs 14 residues. The CDR3 nucleotides are TGTGCCAGCAGATCGAGGGGCTTGAGCGGGGAGCTGTTTTTT. The encoded protein is CASRSRGLSGELFF.

A few counts support this clonotype. This chain uses TRBV20-1 with TRBJ2-3, with 8 bases matching TRBD2. The V gene end was trimmed by 5 bases and the J gene end by 3 bases; junction bases not matched to a gene: 7. The germline CDR1 and CDR2 sequences are DFQATT and SNEGSKA (reference sequence). The CDR3 length is 14 residues. CDR3 region: CSAGSGRGTDTQYF. CDR3 nucleotide sequence: TGCAGTGCTGGAAGCGGGAGAGGTACAGATACGCAGTATTTT.

This clonotype was counted between two and nine times. V gene TRBV20-1 combines with J gene TRBJ2-5; TRBD2 aligns across 10 bases. The V gene end was trimmed by 0 bases and the J gene end by 1 base; junction bases not matched to a gene: 14. Germline V gene data show CDR1 as DFQATT and CDR2 as SNEGSKA (reference sequence). CDR3 length equals 19 residues. Written as DNA, the CDR3 is TGCAGTGCTAGAGATCCCCTAGCGGGAGCCAGGGGGTCCCAAGAGACCCAGTACTTC. Translation gives CSARDPLAGARGSQETQYF.

The gene calls are TRBV29-1 and TRBJ2-7; 8 positions match TRBD1. Germline-derived CDR1 and CDR2 are SQVTM and ANQGSEA. V shed 7 bases, J shed 6 bases, and the junction held 11 bases outside the gene matches. This CDR3 spans 13 amino acids. CDR3 DNA sequence: TGCAGCGGGACCGGACAGGGAGGTTCCGAGCAGTACTTC. This codes for CSGTGQGGSEQYF.